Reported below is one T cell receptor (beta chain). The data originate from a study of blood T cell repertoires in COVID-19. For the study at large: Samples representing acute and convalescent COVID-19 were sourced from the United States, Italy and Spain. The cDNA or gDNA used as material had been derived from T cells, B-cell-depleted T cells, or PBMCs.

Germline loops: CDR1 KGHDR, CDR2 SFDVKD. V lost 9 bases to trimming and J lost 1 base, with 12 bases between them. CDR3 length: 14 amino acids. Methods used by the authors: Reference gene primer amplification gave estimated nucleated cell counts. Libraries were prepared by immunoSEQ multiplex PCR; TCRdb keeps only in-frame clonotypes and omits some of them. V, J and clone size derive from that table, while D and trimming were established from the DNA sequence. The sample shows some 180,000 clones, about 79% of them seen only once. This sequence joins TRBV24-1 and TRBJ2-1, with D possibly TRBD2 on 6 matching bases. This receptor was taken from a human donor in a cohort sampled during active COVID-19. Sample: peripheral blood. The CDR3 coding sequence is TGTGCCACCTCGCGGGACCCGTCCTACAATGAGCAGTTCTTC. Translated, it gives CATSRDPSYNEQFF.